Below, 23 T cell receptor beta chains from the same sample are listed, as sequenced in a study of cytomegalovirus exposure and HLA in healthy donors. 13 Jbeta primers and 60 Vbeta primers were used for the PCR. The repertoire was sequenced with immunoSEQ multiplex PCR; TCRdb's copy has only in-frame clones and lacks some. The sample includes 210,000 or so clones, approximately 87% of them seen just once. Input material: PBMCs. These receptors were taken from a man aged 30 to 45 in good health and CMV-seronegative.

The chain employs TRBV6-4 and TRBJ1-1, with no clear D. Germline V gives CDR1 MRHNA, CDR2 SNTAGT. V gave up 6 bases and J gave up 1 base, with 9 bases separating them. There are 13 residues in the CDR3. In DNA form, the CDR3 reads TGTGCCAGCAGGAAGCAGGAGAACACTGAAGCTTTCTTT. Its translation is CASRKQENTEAFF.

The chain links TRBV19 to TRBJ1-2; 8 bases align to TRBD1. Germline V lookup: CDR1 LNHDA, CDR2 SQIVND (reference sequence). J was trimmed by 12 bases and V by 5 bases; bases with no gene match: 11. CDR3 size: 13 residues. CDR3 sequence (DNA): TGTGCCAGTAGTTTGACCGGGACAGGTCCCGACACCTTC. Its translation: CASSLTGTGPDTF.

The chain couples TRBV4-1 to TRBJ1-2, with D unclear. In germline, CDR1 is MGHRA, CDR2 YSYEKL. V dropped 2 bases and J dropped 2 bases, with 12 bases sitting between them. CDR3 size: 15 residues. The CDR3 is CASSQRFEANYGYTF. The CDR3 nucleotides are TGCGCCAGCAGCCAACGATTCGAGGCCAACTATGGCTACACCTTC.

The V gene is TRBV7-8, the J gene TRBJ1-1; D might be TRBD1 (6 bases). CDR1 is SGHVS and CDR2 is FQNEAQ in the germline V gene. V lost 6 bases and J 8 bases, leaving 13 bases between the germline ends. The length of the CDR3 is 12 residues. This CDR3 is CASSPGVPEAFF. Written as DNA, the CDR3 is TGTGCCAGCAGTCCAGGGGTCCCAGAAGCTTTCTTT.

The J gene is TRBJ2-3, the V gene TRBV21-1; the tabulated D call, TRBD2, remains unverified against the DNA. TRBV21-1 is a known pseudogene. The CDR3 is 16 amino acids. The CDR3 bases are TGTGCCAGCAGCGCAGCTAGCGGGAGCTCCTCAGTTACGCAGTATTTT. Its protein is CASSAASGSSSVTQYF.

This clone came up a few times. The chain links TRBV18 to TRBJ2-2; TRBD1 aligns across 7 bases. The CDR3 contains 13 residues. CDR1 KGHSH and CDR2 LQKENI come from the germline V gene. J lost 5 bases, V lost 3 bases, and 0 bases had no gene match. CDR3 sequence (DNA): TGTGCCAGCTCACCGACAGGGACCGGGGAGCTGTTTTTT. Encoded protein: CASSPTGTGELFF.

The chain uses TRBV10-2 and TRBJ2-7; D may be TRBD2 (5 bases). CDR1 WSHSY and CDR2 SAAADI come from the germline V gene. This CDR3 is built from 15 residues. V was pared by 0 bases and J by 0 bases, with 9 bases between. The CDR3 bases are TGCGCCAGCAGTGAGTCCGTCCGGGGCTCCTACGAGCAGTACTTC. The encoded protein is CASSESVRGSYEQYF.

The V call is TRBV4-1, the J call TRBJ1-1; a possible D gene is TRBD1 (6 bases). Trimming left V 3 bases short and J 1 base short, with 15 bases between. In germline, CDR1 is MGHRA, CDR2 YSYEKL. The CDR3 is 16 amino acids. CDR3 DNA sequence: TGCGCCAGCAGCCAGAGGACAGTTAAGCGGAACACTGAAGCTTTCTTT. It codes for CASSQRTVKRNTEAFF.

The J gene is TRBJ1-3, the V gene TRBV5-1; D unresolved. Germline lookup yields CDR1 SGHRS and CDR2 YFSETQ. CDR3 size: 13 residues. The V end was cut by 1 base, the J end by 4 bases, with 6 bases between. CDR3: CASSLSVGNTIYF. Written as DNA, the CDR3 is TGCGCCAGCAGCTTGTCGGTCGGAAACACCATATATTTT.

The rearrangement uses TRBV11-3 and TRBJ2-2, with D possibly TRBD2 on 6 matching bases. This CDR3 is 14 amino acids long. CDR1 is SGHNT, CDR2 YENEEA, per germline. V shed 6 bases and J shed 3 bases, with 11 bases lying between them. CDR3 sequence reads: CASSGLPYTGELFF. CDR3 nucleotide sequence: TGTGCCAGCAGTGGACTACCTTACACCGGGGAGCTGTTTTTT.

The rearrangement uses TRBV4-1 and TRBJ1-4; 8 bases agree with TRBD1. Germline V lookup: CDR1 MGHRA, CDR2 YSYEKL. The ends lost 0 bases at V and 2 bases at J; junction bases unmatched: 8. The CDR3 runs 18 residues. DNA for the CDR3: TGCGCCAGCAGCCAAGATCCCAGACAGGGGCCCACTAATGAAAAACTGTTTTTT. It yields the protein CASSQDPRQGPTNEKLFF.

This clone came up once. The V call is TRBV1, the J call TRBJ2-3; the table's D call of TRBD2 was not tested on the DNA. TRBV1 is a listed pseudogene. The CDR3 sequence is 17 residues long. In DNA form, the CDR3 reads TGCACCAGCAGCCATGAAACCGGGACTAGCGGGACAGATACGCAGTATTTT. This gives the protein CTSSHETGTSGTDTQYF.

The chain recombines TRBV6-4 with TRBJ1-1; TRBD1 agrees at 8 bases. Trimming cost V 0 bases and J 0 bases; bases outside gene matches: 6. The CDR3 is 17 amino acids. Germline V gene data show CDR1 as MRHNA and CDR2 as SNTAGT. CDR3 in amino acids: CASSDSGTGYMNTEAFF. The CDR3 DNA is TGTGCCAGCAGTGACTCAGGGACAGGATATATGAACACTGAAGCTTTCTTT.

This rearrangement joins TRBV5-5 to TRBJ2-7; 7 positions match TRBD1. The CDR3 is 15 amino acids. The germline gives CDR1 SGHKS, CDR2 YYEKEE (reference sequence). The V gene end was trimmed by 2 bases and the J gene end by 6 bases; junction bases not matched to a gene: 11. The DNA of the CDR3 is TGTGCCAGCAGCTTTTCCGGACAGGTGGTTGGCGAGCAGTACTTC. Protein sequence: CASSFSGQVVGEQYF.

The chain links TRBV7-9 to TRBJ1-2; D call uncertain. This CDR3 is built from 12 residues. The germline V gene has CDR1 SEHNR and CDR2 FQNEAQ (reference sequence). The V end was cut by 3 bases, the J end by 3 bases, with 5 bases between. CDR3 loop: CASSFEDYGYTF. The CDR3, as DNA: TGTGCCAGCAGCTTCGAGGACTATGGCTACACCTTC.

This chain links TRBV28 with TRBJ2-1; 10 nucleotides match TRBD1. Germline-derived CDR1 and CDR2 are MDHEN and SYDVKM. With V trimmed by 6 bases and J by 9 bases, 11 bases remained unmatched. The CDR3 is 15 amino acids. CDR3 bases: TGTGCCAGCAGGCCCCCCGGGACAGGGGTTGGTGAGCAGTTCTTC. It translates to CASRPPGTGVGEQFF.

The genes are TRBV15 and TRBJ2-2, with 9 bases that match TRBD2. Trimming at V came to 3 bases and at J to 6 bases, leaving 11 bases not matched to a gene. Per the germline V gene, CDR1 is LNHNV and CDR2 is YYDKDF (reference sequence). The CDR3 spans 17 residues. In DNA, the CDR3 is TGTGCCACCAGCAGGAAAGTCGGGACTAGCTTTGCCGGGGAGCTGTTTTTT. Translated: CATSRKVGTSFAGELFF.

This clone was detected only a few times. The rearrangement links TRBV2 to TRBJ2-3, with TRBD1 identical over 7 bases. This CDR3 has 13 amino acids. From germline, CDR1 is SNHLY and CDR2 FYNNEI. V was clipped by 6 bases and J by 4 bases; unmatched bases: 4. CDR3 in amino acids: CASRLDRADTQYF. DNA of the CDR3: TGTGCCAGCAGGTTAGACAGGGCAGATACGCAGTATTTT.

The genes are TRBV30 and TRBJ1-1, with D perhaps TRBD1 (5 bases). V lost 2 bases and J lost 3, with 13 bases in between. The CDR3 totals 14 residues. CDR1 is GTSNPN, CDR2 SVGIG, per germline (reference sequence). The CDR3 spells CAWSRGAPYTEAFF. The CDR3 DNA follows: TGTGCCTGGAGTCGTGGGGCGCCGTACACTGAAGCTTTCTTT. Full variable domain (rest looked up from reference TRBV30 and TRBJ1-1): SQTIHQWPATLVQPVGSPLSLECTVEGTSNPNLYWYRQAAGRGLQLLFYSVGIGQISSEVPQNLSASRPQDRQFILSSKKLLLSDSGFYLCAWSRGAPYTEAFFGQGTRLTVV.

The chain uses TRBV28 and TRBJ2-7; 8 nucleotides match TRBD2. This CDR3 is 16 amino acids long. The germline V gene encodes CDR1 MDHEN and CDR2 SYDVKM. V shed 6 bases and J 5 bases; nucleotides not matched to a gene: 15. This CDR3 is CASSSPRGLGPHEQYF. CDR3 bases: TGTGCCAGCAGCTCGCCCCGGGGACTAGGGCCCCACGAGCAGTACTTC.

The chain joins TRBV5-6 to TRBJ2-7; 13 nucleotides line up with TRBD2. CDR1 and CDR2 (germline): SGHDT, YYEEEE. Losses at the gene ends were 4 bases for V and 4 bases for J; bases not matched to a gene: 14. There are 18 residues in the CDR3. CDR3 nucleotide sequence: TGTGCCAGCAGCCGGCGACTAGCGGGAGGTCCGTCGGGGTACGAGCAGTACTTC. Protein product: CASSRRLAGGPSGYEQYF. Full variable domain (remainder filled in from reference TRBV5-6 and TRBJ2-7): DAGVTQSPTHLIKTRGQQVTLRCSPKSGHDTVSWYQQALGQGPQFIFQYYEEEERQRGNFPDRFSGHQFPNYSSELNVNALLLGDSALYLCASSRRLAGGPSGYEQYFGPGTRLTVT.

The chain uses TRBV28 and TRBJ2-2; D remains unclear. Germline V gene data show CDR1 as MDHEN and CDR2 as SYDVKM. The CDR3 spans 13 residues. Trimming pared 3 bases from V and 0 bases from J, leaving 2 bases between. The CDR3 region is CASSFSNTGELFF. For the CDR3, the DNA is TGTGCCAGCAGTTTCTCGAACACCGGGGAGCTGTTTTTT.

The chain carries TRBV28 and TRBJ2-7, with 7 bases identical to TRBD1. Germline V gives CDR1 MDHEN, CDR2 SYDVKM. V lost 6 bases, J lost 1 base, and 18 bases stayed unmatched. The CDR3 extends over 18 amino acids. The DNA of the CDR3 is TGTGCCAGCAGACCGATGGGGTGGGGAGACAGGGTGTCCTACGAGCAGTACTTC. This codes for CASRPMGWGDRVSYEQYF.